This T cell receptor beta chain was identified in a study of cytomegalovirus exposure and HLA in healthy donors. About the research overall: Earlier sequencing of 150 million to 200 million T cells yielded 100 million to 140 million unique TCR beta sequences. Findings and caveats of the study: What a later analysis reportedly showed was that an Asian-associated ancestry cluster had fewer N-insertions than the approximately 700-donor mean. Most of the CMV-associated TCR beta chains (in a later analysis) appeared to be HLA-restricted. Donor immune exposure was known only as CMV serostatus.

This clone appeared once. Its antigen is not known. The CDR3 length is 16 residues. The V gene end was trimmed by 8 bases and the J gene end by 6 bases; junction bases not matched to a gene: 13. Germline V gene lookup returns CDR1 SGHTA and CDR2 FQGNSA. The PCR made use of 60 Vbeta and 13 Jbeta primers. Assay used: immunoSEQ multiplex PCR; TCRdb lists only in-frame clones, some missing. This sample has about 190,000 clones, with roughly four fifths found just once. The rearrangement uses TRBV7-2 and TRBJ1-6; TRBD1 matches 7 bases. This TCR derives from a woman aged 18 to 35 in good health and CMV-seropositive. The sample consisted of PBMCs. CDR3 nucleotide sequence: TGTGCCAGCGCTTCCGAGGGGGCAAGGATTAATTCACCCCTCCACTTT. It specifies CASASEGARINSPLHF.